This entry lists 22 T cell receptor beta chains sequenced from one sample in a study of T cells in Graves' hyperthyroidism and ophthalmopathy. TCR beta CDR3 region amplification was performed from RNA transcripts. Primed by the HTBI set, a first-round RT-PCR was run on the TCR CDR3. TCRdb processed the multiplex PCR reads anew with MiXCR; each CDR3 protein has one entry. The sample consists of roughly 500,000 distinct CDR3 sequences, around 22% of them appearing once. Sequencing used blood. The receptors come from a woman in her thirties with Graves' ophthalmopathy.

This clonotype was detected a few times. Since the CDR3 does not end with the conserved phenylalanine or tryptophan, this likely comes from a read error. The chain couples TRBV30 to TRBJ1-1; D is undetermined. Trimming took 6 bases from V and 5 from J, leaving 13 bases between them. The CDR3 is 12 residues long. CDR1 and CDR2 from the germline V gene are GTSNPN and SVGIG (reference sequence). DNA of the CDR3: TGTGCCTGCACCCGAGGAGGGACTGAAGCTTTCTAT. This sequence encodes CACTRGGTEAFY.

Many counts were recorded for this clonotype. The CDR3 loop reads CASAGQLNTGELFF. CDR3 coding DNA: TGTGCCAGCGCCGGACAGTTGAACACCGGGGAGCTGTTTTTT. This chain joins TRBV6-4 and TRBJ2-2; D perhaps matches TRBD1 (6 bases). The V gene's germline CDR1 is MRHNA and CDR2 SNTAGT. The CDR3 length is 14 residues. V was clipped by 8 bases and J by 1 base, with 11 bases between them.

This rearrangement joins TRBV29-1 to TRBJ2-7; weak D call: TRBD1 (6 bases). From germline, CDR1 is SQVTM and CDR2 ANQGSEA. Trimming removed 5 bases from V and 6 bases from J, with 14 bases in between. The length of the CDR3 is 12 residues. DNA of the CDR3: TGCAGCGTTCTGAGGGGGATGCGCGAGCAGTACTTC. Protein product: CSVLRGMREQYF.

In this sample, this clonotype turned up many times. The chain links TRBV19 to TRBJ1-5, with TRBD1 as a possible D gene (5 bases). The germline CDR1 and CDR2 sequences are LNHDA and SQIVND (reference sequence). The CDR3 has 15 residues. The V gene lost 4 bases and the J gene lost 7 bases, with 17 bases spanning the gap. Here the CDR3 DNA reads TGTGCCAGTAGTACCGGGGGAAGGGGAATCCAGCCCCAGCATTTT. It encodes CASSTGGRGIQPQHF.

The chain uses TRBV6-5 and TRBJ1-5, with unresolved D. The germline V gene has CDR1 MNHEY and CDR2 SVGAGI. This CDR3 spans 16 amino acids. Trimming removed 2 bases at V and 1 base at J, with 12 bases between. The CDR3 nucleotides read TGTGCCAGCAGTTACGGCGGGGTTGGGAGCAATCAGCCCCAGCATTTT. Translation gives CASSYGGVGSNQPQHF.

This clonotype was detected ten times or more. The CDR3 is CASSSWTGGAETQYF. The DNA for the CDR3 is TGTGCCAGCAGCTCCTGGACAGGGGGAGCAGAGACCCAGTACTTC. The V and J genes are TRBV7-2 and TRBJ2-5, with TRBD1 matching over 10 bases. After removal of 4 bases from V and 4 bases from J, the junction contained 6 bases not matched to a gene. This CDR3 is 15 amino acids long. Germline V gene sequence: CDR1 SGHTA, CDR2 FQGNSA.

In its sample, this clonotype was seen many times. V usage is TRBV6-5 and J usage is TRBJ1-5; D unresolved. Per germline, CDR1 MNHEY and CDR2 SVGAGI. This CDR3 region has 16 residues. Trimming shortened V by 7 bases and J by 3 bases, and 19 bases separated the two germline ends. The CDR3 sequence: CASISRWRNNNQPQHF. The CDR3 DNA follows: TGTGCCAGCATTTCAAGATGGCGGAATAACAATCAGCCCCAGCATTTT.

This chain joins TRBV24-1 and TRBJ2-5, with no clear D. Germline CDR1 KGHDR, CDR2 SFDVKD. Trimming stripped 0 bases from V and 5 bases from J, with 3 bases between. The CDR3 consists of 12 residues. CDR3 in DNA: TGTGCCACCAGTGATTTGGGTGAGACCCAGTACTTC. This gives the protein CATSDLGETQYF.

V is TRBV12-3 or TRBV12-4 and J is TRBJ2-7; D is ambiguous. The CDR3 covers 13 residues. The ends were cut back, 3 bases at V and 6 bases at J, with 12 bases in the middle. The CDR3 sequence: CASSLDVAFEQYF. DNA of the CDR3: TGTGCCAGCAGTTTGGACGTTGCTTTCGAGCAGTACTTC.

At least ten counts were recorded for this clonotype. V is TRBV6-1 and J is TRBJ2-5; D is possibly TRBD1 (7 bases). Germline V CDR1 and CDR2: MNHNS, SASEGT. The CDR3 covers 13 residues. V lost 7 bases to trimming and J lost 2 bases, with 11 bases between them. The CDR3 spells CASTPGGQETQYF. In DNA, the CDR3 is TGTGCCAGCACACCAGGGGGGCAAGAGACCCAGTACTTC.

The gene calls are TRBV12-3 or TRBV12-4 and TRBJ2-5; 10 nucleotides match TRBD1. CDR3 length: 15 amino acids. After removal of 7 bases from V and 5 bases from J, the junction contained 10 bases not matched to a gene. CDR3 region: CASTPTGGAGETQYF. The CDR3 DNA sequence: TGTGCCAGCACCCCGACAGGGGGCGCGGGGGAGACCCAGTACTTC.

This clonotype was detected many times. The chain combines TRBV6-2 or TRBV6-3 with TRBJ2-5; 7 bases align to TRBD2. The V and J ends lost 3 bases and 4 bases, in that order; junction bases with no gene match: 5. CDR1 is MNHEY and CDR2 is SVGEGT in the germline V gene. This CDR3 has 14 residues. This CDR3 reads CASSYSGFGETQYF. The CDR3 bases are TGTGCCAGCAGTTATAGCGGGTTCGGAGAGACCCAGTACTTC.

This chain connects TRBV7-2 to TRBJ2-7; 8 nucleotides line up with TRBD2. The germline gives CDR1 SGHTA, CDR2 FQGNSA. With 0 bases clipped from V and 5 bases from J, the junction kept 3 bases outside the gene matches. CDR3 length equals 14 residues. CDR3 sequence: CASSLAGREHEQYF. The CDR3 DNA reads TGTGCCAGCAGCTTAGCCGGGAGGGAGCACGAGCAGTACTTC.

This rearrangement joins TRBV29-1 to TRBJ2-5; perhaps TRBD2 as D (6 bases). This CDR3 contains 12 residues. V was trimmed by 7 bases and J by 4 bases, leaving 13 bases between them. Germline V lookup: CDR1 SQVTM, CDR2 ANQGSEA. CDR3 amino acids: CSALGGIETQYF. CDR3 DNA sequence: TGCAGCGCCCTCGGAGGGATAGAGACCCAGTACTTC.

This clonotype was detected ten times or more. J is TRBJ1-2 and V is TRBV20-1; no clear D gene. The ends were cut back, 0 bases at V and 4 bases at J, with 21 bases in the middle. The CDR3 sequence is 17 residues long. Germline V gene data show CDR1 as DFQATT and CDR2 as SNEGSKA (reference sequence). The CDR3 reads CSARDPRSGKGVYGYTF. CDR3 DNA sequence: TGCAGTGCTAGAGACCCCCGCTCCGGGAAAGGAGTCTATGGCTACACCTTC.

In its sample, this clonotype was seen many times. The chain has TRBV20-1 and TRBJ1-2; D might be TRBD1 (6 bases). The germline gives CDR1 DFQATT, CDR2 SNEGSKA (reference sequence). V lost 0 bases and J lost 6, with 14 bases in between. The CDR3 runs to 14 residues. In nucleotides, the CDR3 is TGCAGTGCTAGAGATCAGGGGCTGGGGGATGGCTACACCTTC. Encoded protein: CSARDQGLGDGYTF.

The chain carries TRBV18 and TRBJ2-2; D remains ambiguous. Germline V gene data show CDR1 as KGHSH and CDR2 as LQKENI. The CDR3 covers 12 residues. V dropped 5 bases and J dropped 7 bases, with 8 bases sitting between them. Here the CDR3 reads CASSIQSGELFF. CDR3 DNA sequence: TGTGCCAGCTCAATCCAGAGCGGGGAGCTGTTTTTT.

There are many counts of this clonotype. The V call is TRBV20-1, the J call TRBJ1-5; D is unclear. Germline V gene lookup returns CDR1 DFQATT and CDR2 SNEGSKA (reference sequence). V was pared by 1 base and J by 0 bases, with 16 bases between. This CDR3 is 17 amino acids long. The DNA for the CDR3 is TGCAGTGCTAGAGCTCTGACCTTAAGGGATAGCAATCAGCCCCAGCATTTT. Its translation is CSARALTLRDSNQPQHF.

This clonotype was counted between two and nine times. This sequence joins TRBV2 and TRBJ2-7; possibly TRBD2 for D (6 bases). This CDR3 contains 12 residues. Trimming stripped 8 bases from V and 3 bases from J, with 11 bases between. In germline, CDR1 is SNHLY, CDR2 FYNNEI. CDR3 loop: CASQKAGYEQYF. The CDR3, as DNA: TGTGCCAGCCAGAAAGCGGGCTACGAGCAGTACTTC.

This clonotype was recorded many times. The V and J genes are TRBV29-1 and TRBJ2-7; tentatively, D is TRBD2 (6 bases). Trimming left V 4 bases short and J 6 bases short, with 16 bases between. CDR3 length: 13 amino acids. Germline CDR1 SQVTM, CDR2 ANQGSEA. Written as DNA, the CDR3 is TGCAGCGTTGTGCGATCGGGAGTCGGCGAGCAGTACTTC. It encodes CSVVRSGVGEQYF.

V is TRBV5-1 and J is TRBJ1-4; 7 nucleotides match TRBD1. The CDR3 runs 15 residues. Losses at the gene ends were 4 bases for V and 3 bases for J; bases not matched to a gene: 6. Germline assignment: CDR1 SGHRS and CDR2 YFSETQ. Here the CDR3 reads CASSTRQGPNEKLFF. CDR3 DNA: TGCGCCAGCAGCACCAGACAGGGACCTAATGAAAAACTGTTTTTT. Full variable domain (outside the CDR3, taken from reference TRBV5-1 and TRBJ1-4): KAGVTQTPRYLIKTRGQQVTLSCSPISGHRSVSWYQQTPGQGLQFLFEYFSETQRNKGNFPGRFSGRQFSNSRSEMNVSTLELGDSALYLCASSTRQGPNEKLFFGSGTQLSVL.

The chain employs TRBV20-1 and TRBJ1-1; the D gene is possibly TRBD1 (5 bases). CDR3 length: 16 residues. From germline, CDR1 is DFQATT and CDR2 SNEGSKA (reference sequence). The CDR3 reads CSGAPLSLGMNTEAFF. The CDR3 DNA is TGCAGCGGGGCGCCCCTCTCCTTGGGGATGAACACTGAAGCTTTCTTT.